What follows are 22 T cell receptor beta chains derived from one specimen sequenced in a study of cytomegalovirus exposure and HLA in healthy donors. The PCR made use of 60 Vbeta and 13 Jbeta primers. Sequencing was performed with immunoSEQ multiplex PCR; in TCRdb, only in-frame clones are kept and a portion is missing. The table includes some 140,000 clones, around 82% detected once. The sample was PBMCs. These receptors were obtained from a woman between 40 and 50 years old in good health and CMV-seropositive.

Here the CDR3 reads CASSLGQGNTGELFF. CDR3 DNA sequence: TGCGCCAGCAGCTTGGGACAGGGCAACACCGGGGAGCTGTTTTTT. The chain carries TRBV5-1 and TRBJ2-2; 7 bases fit TRBD1. The CDR3 runs 15 residues. The germline V gene encodes CDR1 SGHRS and CDR2 YFSETQ. The V and J ends lost 0 bases and 2 bases, in that order; junction bases with no gene match: 1.

This chain connects TRBV11-2 to TRBJ2-5; the D gene is possibly TRBD2 (5 bases). Trimming stripped 1 base from V and 4 bases from J, with 13 bases between. Germline CDR1 SGHAT, CDR2 FQNNGV. The CDR3 runs 15 residues. The CDR3: CASSLGPRDRETQYF. CDR3 coding DNA: TGTGCCAGCAGCTTAGGGCCACGGGATAGAGAGACCCAGTACTTC.

The chain combines TRBV2 with TRBJ1-1; D may be TRBD1 (5 bases). V was shortened by 7 bases and J by 1 base, with 10 bases between the two germline ends. Germline V CDR1 and CDR2: SNHLY, FYNNEI. The CDR3 sequence is 13 residues long. CDR3 loop: CASNLDRNTEAFF. The CDR3, as DNA: TGTGCCAGCAACCTAGACAGGAACACTGAAGCTTTCTTT.

The chain has TRBV6-5 and TRBJ2-7, with unresolved D. The V end was cut by 11 bases, the J end by 2 bases, with 13 bases between. Germline values: CDR1 MNHEY, CDR2 SVGAGI. The CDR3 is made up of 12 amino acids. CDR3 region: CASAKRPYEQYF. The CDR3 DNA sequence: TGTGCCTCAGCCAAGCGCCCCTACGAGCAGTACTTC.

The chain recombines TRBV28 with TRBJ2-7; D is ambiguous. CDR1 and CDR2 from the germline V gene are MDHEN and SYDVKM. V lost 4 bases to trimming and J lost 9 bases, with 13 bases between them. CDR3 length: 12 amino acids. CDR3 loop: CASSSFPIVQYF. DNA of the CDR3: TGTGCCAGCAGTTCCTTTCCTATCGTGCAGTACTTC.

The chain has TRBV7-6 and TRBJ2-7, with D uncertain. The CDR3 extends over 12 amino acids. In germline, CDR1 is SGHVS, CDR2 FNYEAQ. V gave up 1 base and J gave up 6 bases, with 7 bases separating them. The CDR3 bases are TGTGCCAGCAGCTTAGTAGTTGGCGAGCAGTACTTC. Its protein product is CASSLVVGEQYF.

The genes are TRBV19 and TRBJ1-5, with a weak D call TRBD1 (6 bases). CDR3 size: 19 residues. Trimming cost V 6 bases and J 1 base, with 25 bases left between them. Germline CDR1 reads LNHDA; CDR2 reads SQIVND (reference sequence). The CDR3 loop reads CASSRTQMQGTWSNQPQHF. The CDR3 nucleotides are TGTGCCAGTAGCCGAACACAGATGCAGGGGACCTGGAGCAATCAGCCCCAGCATTTT.

The rearrangement links TRBV28 to TRBJ2-4; 9 bases are shared with TRBD1. In germline, CDR1 is MDHEN, CDR2 SYDVKM. V trimming: 5 bases; J trimming: 7 bases; junction bases outside the gene matches: 6. CDR3 length equals 14 residues. Here the CDR3 DNA reads TGTGCCAGCAGTCCCTTGGGACAGGGTAACATTCAGTACTTC. Translation gives CASSPLGQGNIQYF.

The gene calls are TRBV2 and TRBJ1-5; no reliable D call. CDR1 SNHLY and CDR2 FYNNEI come from the germline V gene. V lost 0 bases, J lost 5 bases, and 8 bases lay in between. CDR3 length equals 14 residues. The CDR3 DNA follows: TGTGCCAGCAGTGAAGCAGGGAGTTATCAGCCCCAGCATTTT. This sequence encodes CASSEAGSYQPQHF.

The chain has TRBV28 and TRBJ1-5; 9 bases are a match to TRBD1. Germline CDR1 is MDHEN and CDR2 is SYDVKM. V trimming: 7 bases; J trimming: 2 bases; junction bases outside the gene matches: 6. The CDR3 length is 15 residues. CDR3 nucleotide sequence: TGTGCCAGCAAGTCGGGACAGGGCGGCAATCAGCCCCAGCATTTT. Its translation is CASKSGQGGNQPQHF.

The gene calls are TRBV2 and TRBJ2-2, with 7 nucleotides matching TRBD1. J was trimmed by 6 bases and V by 8 bases; bases with no gene match: 12. This CDR3 comprises 15 residues. The V gene's germline CDR1 is SNHLY and CDR2 FYNNEI. Here the CDR3 reads CASSISGTAAGELFF. CDR3 DNA sequence: TGTGCCAGCTCAATTTCCGGGACAGCAGCCGGGGAGCTGTTTTTT.

This CDR3 is CSVLTGLNQPQHF. DNA of the CDR3: TGCAGCGTTCTGACAGGTCTCAATCAGCCCCAGCATTTT. The chain recombines TRBV29-1 with TRBJ1-5; D might be TRBD1 (6 bases). The V and J ends lost 5 bases and 3 bases respectively, with 11 bases between them. The CDR3 spans 13 residues. In germline, CDR1 is SQVTM, CDR2 ANQGSEA.

J is TRBJ2-5 and V is TRBV5-5; D remains unclear. The ends were cut back, 3 bases at V and 7 bases at J, with 10 bases in the middle. From germline, CDR1 is SGHKS and CDR2 YYEKEE (reference sequence). CDR3 size: 12 residues. CDR3 in amino acids: CASSSQTGTQYF. CDR3 DNA sequence: TGTGCCAGCAGCTCCCAGACGGGGACCCAGTACTTC.

The chain joins TRBV5-1 to TRBJ1-1, with 8 bases fitting TRBD1. The CDR3 spans 16 residues. J gave up 0 bases and V 6 bases, and 10 bases lay outside the gene matches. Germline values: CDR1 SGHRS, CDR2 YFSETQ. CDR3 residues: CASNPGTGFMNTEAFF. The DNA for the CDR3 is TGCGCCAGCAACCCCGGGACAGGATTCATGAACACTGAAGCTTTCTTT. Using reference TRBV5-1 and TRBJ1-1 for the parts outside the CDR3, the full variable domain is KAGVTQTPRYLIKTRGQQVTLSCSPISGHRSVSWYQQTPGQGLQFLFEYFSETQRNKGNFPGRFSGRQFSNSRSEMNVSTLELGDSALYLCASNPGTGFMNTEAFFGQGTRLTVV.

V usage is TRBV5-1 and J usage is TRBJ2-4; 11 nucleotides line up with TRBD2. Germline CDR1 reads SGHRS; CDR2 reads YFSETQ. The trim removed 3 bases at V and 7 bases at J, leaving 6 bases unmatched. This CDR3 spans 15 amino acids. CDR3 protein: CASSSVAGGPNIQYF. CDR3 in DNA: TGCGCCAGCAGCTCCGTAGCGGGAGGGCCTAACATTCAGTACTTC.

The chain employs TRBV5-1 and TRBJ2-3; 8 bases align to TRBD2. Germline V CDR1 and CDR2: SGHRS, YFSETQ. Losses at the gene ends were 6 bases for V and 5 bases for J; bases not matched to a gene: 8. CDR3 length: 14 residues. CDR3 amino acids: CASTHGRAGDTQYF. The CDR3, as DNA: TGCGCCAGCACCCACGGGAGGGCGGGAGATACGCAGTATTTT.

This clone appeared a single time. This chain joins TRBV2 and TRBJ1-2, with 8 bases lining up with TRBD1. The J segment lost 8 bases and the V segment lost 5 bases, leaving 13 bases of the junction unmatched. Germline values: CDR1 SNHLY, CDR2 FYNNEI. This CDR3 spans 15 amino acids. Written as DNA, the CDR3 is TGTGCCAGCAGTACCGGGACAGGCCCGGGGCCCGGCTACACCTTC. Protein sequence: CASSTGTGPGPGYTF.

The chain combines TRBV6-1 with TRBJ2-4, with unresolved D. The CDR3 has 13 amino acids. CDR1 is MNHNS and CDR2 is SASEGT in the germline V gene. V lost 3 bases and J lost 6, with 9 bases in between. In nucleotides, the CDR3 is TGTGCCAGCAGTGAGGTGTACGGAAACATTCAGTACTTC. The encoded protein is CASSEVYGNIQYF.

V is TRBV5-1 and J is TRBJ2-7, with 16 bases identical to TRBD2. From germline, CDR1 is SGHRS and CDR2 YFSETQ. The CDR3 is made up of 20 amino acids. The trim removed 5 bases at V and 5 bases at J, leaving 19 bases unmatched. In DNA, the CDR3 is TGCGCCAGCAGGAGAACCGGGACTAGCGGGAGGGCCGTCGGGAGCCACGAGCAGTACTTC. Its protein is CASRRTGTSGRAVGSHEQYF.

The chain carries TRBV27 and TRBJ2-2; 15 nucleotides line up with TRBD2. The V segment lost 4 bases and the J segment 4 bases; nucleotides outside the gene matches: 1. The CDR3 contains 16 residues. CDR1 and CDR2 from the germline V gene are MNHEY and SMNVEV (reference sequence). CDR3 loop: CASSSGLAGGTGELFF. As DNA, the CDR3 is TGTGCCAGCAGTTCGGGACTAGCGGGAGGCACCGGGGAGCTGTTTTTT.

V is TRBV27 and J is TRBJ1-2; 8 bases line up with TRBD1. Germline V gene lookup returns CDR1 MNHEY and CDR2 SMNVEV (reference sequence). The trim removed 2 bases at V and 0 bases at J, leaving 11 bases unmatched. The CDR3 length is 18 residues. The CDR3 loop is CASSLQGADGIANYGYTF. The CDR3 DNA reads TGTGCCAGCAGTTTACAGGGGGCCGATGGAATAGCTAACTATGGCTACACCTTC.

V usage is TRBV5-1 and J usage is TRBJ2-3, with 11 bases identical to TRBD2. The V and J ends lost 4 bases and 4 bases, in that order; junction bases with no gene match: 11. CDR1 and CDR2 from the germline V gene are SGHRS and YFSETQ. This CDR3 is 17 amino acids long. The CDR3 DNA is TGCGCCAGCAGCGAGGAACTAGCGGGAGTCGTCCCAGATACGCAGTATTTT. As protein: CASSEELAGVVPDTQYF.